This T cell receptor (beta chain) originates from a study of cytomegalovirus exposure and HLA in healthy donors. At the level of the study: In a later analysis, the roughly 110 validation repertoires were reported to have used the same platform as the 550 to 850 first-cohort repertoires. Study results and limitations: The dataset shows that most TCR sequences were rare, while some public TCRs occurred in many donors. It was 164 TCR beta chains that were listed as cytomegalovirus-associated.

V shed 0 bases and J shed 1 base, with 10 bases lying between them. This CDR3 is built from 15 residues. Looked up from germline, CDR1 is SGHNT and CDR2 is YYREEE (reference sequence). With respect to this clone: What it recognizes is unknown.

Sequencing used immunoSEQ multiplex PCR; TCRdb keeps in-frame clones, though not all of them. The sample records about 250,000 clones, more than 75% being singletons. The donors were part of the validation cohort of 120 subjects. That cohort was separate from the first cohort, which comprised 670 or so subjects. Material: PBMCs. The receptor comes from a man aged 18 to 29 in good health and CMV-seropositive. This rearrangement joins TRBV5-4 to TRBJ1-1; no definite D call. The CDR3 region is CASSLVGQSNTEAFF. DNA of the CDR3: TGTGCCAGCAGCTTGGTCGGGCAGTCGAACACTGAAGCTTTCTTT.